The source of this T cell receptor (beta chain) is a study of B cell selection in AIRE deficiency. Libraries were prepared by immunoSEQ multiplex PCR; TCRdb keeps only in-frame clonotypes and omits some of them. The sample lists roughly 25,000 clones; about 95% were seen once. Details on this clone: Its specificity is unknown.

CD4+CD127+ cells were sorted as the conventional CD4 T cells. Study results and limitations: Shared Treg sequences had shorter CDR3s, biased toward rearrangements with few non-templated insertions. Approximately 33% of healthy-shared Treg TCRbeta sequences appeared in patient Tconv cells. Of several thousand shared Treg TCRbeta sequences, around 30% were healthy-donor-only and around 8.7% patient-only.

The sequence was obtained from a human donor in good health. Material: CD4+CD127+ conventional T cells sorted from PBMCs.

The CDR3 nucleotides are TGCGCCAGCAGCCCGGGGGAGAGCACAGATACGCAGTATTTT. Translation gives CASSPGESTDTQYF. J is TRBJ2-3 and V is TRBV5-1, with a weak D call TRBD2 (6 bases). Between the trimmed V and J ends, which lost 4 bases and 0 bases, there was a span of 9 bases. In germline, CDR1 is SGHRS, CDR2 YFSETQ. There are 14 residues in the CDR3.